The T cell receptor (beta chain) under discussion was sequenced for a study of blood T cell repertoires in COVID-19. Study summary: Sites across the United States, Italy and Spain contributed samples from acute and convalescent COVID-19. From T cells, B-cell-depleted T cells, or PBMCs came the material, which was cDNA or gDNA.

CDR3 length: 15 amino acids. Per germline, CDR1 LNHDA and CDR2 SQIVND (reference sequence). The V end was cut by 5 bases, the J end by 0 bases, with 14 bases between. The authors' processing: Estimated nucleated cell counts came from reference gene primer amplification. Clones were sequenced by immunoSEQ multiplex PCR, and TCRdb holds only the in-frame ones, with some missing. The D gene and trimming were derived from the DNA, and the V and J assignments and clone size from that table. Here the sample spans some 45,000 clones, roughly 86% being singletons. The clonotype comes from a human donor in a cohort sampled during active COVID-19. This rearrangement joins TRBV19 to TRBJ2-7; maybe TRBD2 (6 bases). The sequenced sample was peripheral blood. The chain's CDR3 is CASSVRDGGSYEQYF. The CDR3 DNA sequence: TGTGCCAGTAGTGTCCGGGACGGGGGCTCCTACGAGCAGTACTTC.